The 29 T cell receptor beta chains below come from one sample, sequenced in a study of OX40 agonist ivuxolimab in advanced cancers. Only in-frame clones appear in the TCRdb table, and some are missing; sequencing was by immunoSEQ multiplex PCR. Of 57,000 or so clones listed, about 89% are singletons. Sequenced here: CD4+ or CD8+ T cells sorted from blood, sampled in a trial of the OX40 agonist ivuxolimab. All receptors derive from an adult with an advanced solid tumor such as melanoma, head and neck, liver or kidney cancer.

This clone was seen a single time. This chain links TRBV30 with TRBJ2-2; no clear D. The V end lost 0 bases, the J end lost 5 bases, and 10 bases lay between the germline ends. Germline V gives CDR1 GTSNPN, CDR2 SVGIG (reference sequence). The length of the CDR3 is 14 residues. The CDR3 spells CAWSVSLKTGELFF. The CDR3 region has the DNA TGTGCCTGGAGTGTAAGTCTGAAAACCGGGGAGCTGTTTTTT.

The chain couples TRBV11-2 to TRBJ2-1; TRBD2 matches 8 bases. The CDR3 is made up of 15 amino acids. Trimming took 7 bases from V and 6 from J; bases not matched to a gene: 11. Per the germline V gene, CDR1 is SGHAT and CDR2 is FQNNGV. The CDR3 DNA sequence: TGTGCCAGCACCGCACGGGCGGGAGGTTCCAATGAGCAGTTCTTC. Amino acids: CASTARAGGSNEQFF.

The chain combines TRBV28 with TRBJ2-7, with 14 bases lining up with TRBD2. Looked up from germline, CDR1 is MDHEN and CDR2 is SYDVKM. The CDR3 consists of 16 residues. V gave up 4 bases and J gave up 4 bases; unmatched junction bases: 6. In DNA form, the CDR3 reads TGTGCCAGCAGTTCACCGGGACTAGCGGGAGTTTACGAGCAGTACTTC. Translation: CASSSPGLAGVYEQYF.

CDR3 sequence reads: CASSPIYGTGGEQYF. In DNA, the CDR3 is TGTGCCAGTAGCCCCATTTACGGGACAGGGGGCGAGCAGTACTTC. The V gene is TRBV19, the J gene TRBJ2-7; 11 bases are shared with TRBD1. The CDR3 extends over 15 amino acids. The germline CDR1 and CDR2 sequences are LNHDA and SQIVND (reference sequence). J was trimmed by 6 bases and V by 6 bases; bases with no gene match: 10.

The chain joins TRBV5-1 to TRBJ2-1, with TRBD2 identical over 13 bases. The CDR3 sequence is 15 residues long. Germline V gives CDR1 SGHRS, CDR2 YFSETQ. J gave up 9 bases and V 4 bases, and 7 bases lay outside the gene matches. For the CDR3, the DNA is TGCGCCAGCAGCATAACTAGCGGGAGGGCCGGTGAGCAGTTCTTC. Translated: CASSITSGRAGEQFF.

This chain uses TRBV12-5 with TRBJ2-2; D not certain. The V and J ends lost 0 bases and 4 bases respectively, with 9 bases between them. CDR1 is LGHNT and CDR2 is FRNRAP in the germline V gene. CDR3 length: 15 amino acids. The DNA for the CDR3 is TGTGCTAGTGGTTTGGTTCTAAAAGGCACCGGGGAGCTGTTTTTT. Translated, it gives CASGLVLKGTGELFF.

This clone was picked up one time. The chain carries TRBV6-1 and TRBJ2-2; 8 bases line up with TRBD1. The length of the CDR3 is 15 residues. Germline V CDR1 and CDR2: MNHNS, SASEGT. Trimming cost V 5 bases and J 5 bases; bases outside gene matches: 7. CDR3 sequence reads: CASSTGTGGTGELFF. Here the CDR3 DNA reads TGTGCCAGCAGTACCGGGACAGGTGGGACCGGGGAGCTGTTTTTT.

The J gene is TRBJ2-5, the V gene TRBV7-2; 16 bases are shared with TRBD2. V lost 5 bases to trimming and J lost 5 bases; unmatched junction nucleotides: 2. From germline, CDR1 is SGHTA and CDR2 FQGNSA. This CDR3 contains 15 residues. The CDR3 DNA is TGTGCCAGCAGCGGGACTAGCGGGAGGGTGGAGACCCAGTACTTC. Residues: CASSGTSGRVETQYF.

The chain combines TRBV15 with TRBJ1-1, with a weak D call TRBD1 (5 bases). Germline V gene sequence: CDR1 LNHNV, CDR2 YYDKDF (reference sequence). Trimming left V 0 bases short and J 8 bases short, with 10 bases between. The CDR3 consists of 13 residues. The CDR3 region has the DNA TGTGCCACCAGCAGAGATCAGGGAAGGGAAGCTTTCTTT. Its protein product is CATSRDQGREAFF.

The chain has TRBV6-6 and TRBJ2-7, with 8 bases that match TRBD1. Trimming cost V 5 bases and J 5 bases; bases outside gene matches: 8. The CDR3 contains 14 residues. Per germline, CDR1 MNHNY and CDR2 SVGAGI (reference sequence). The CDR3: CASSIRTGTNEQYF. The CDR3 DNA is TGTGCCAGCAGTATCCGGACAGGGACGAACGAGCAGTACTTC.

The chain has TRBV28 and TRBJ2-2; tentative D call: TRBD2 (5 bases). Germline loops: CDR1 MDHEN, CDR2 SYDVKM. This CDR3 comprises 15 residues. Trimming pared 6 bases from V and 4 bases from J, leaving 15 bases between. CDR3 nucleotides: TGTGCCAGCAGCCACGGTGGTAGCGCCACCGGGGAGCTGTTTTTT. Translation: CASSHGGSATGELFF. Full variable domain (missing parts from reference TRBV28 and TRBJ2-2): DVKVTQSSRYLVKRTGEKVFLECVQDMDHENMFWYRQDPGLGLRLIYFSYDVKMKEKGDIPEGYSVSREKKERFSLILESASTNQTSMYLCASSHGGSATGELFFGEGSRLTVL.

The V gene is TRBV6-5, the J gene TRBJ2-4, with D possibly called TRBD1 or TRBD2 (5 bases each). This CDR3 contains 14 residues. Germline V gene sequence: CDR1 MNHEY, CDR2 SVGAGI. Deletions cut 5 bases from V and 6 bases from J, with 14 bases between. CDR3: CASSPGFGGNIQYF. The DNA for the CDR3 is TGTGCCAGCAGTCCGGGATTTGGGGGAAACATTCAGTACTTC.

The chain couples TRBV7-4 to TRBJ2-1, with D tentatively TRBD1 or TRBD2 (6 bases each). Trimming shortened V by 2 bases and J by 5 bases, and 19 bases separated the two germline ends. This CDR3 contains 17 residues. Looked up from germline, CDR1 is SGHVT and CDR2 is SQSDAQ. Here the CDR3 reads CASSLQGGGGFDNEQFF. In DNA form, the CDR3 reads TGTGCCAGCAGCTTACAGGGCGGAGGGGGTTTTGACAATGAGCAGTTCTTC.

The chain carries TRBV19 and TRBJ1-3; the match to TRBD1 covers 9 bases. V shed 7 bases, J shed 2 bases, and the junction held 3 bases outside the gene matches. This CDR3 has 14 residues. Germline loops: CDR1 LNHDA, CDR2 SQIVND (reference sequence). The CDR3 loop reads CASTNRGPGNTIYF. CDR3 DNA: TGTGCCAGTACTAACAGGGGGCCTGGAAACACCATATATTTT.

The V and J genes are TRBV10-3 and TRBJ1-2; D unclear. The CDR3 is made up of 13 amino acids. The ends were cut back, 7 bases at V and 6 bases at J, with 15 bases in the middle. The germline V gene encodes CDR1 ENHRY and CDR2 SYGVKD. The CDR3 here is CAIKEQQDNGYTF. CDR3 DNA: TGTGCCATCAAAGAACAGCAAGACAATGGCTACACCTTC.

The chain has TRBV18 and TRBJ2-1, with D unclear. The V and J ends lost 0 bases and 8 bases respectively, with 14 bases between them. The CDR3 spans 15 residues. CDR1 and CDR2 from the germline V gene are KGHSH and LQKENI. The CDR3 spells CASSPPSTPRDEQFF. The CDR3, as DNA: TGTGCCAGCTCACCACCGTCTACTCCACGGGATGAGCAGTTCTTC.

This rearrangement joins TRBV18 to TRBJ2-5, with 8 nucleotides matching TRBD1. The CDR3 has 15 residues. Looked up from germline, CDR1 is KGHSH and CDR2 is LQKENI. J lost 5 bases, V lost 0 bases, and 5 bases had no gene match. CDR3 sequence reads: CASSPPSGGTETQYF. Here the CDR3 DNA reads TGTGCCAGCTCACCACCGTCAGGGGGCACCGAGACCCAGTACTTC.

CDR3 bases: TGTGCCAGCAGGGAGGGACAGAATACGAACACCGGGGAGCTGTTTTTT. Amino acid sequence: CASREGQNTNTGELFF. This chain joins TRBV5-4 and TRBJ2-2; maybe TRBD1 (7 bases). V was trimmed by 5 bases and J by 0 bases, leaving 14 bases between them. Germline-derived CDR1 and CDR2 are SGHNT and YYREEE (reference sequence). CDR3 length equals 16 residues. Combining the CDR3 with reference TRBV5-4 and TRBJ2-2 gives the whole variable domain ETGVTQSPTHLIKTRGQQVTLRCSSQSGHNTVSWYQQALGQGPQFIFQYYREEENGRGNFPPRFSGLQFPNYSSELNVNALELDDSALYLCASREGQNTNTGELFFGEGSRLTVL.

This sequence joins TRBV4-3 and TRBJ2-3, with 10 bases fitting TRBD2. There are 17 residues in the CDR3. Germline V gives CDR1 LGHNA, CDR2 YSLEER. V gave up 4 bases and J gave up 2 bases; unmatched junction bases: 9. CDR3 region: CASSPQTTSGLTDTQYF. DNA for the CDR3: TGCGCCAGCAGCCCACAAACGACTAGCGGGCTCACAGATACGCAGTATTTT.

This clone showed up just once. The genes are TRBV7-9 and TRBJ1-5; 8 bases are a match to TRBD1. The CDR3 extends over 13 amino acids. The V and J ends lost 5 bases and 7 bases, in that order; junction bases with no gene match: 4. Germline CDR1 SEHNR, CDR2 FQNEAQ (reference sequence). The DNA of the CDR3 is TGTGCCAGCAGCCCTGGACAGGGCCAGCCCCAGCATTTT. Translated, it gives CASSPGQGQPQHF.

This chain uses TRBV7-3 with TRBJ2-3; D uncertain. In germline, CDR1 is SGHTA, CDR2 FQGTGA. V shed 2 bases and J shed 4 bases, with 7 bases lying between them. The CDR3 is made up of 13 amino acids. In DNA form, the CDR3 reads TGTGCCAGCAGCTTAGGTCTTGCAGATACGCAGTATTTT. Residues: CASSLGLADTQYF.

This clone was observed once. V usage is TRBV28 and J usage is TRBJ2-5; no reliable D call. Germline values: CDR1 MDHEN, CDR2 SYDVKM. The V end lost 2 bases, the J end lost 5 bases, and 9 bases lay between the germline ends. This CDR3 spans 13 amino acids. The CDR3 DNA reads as TGTGCCAGCAGTTTACTCGGGTGGGAGACCCAGTACTTC. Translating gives CASSLLGWETQYF.

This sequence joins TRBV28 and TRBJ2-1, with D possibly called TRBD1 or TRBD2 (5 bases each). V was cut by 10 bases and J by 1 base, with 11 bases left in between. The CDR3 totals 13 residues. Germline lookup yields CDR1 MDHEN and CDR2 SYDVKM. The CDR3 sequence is CATRDASYNEQFF. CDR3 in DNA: TGTGCCACCCGGGACGCGTCCTACAATGAGCAGTTCTTC. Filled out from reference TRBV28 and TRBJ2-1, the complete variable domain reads DVKVTQSSRYLVKRTGEKVFLECVQDMDHENMFWYRQDPGLGLRLIYFSYDVKMKEKGDIPEGYSVSREKKERFSLILESASTNQTSMYLCATRDASYNEQFFGPGTRLTVL.

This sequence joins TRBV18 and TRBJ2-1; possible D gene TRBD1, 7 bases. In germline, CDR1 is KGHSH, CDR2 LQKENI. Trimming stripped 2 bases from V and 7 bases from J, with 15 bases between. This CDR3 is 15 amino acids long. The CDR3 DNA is TGTGCCAGCTCACCAGGGACAGAACGGGGGAATGAGCAGTTCTTC. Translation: CASSPGTERGNEQFF.

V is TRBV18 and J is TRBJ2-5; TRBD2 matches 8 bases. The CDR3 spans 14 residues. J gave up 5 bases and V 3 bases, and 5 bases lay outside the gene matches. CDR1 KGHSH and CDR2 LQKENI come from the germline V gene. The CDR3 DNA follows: TGTGCCAGCTCACCGGGACTAGAGGCGGAGACCCAGTACTTC. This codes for CASSPGLEAETQYF. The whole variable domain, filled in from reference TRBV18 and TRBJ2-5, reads NAGVMQNPRHLVRRRGQEARLRCSPMKGHSHVYWYRQLPEEGLKFMVYLQKENIIDESGMPKERFSAEFPKEGPSILRIQQVVRGDSAAYFCASSPGLEAETQYFGPGTRLLVL.

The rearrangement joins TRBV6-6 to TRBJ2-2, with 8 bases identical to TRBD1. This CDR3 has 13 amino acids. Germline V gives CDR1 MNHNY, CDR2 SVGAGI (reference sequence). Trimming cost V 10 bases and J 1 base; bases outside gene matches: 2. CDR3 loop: CATGTGNTGELFF. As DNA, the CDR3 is TGTGCCACTGGGACAGGGAACACCGGGGAGCTGTTTTTT.

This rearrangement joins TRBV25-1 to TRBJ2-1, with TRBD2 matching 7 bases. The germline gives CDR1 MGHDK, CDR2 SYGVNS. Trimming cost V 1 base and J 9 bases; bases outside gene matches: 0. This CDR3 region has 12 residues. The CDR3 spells CASSESGGEQFF. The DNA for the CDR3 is TGTGCCAGCAGTGAATCGGGGGGTGAGCAGTTCTTC.

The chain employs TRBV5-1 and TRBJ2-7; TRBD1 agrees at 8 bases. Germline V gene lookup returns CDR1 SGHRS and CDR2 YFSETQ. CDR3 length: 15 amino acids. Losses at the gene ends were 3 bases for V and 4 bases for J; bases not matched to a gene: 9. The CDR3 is CASSSKSGGGYEQYF. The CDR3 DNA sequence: TGCGCCAGCAGCTCCAAGTCAGGGGGCGGTTACGAGCAGTACTTC.

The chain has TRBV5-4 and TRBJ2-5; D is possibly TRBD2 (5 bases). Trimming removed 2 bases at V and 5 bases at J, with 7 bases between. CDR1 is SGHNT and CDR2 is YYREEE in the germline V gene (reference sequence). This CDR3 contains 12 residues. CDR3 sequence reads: CASSFGGETQYF. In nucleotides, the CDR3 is TGTGCCAGCAGCTTCGGAGGTGAGACCCAGTACTTC.